The sequence of this TCR beta chain was determined in a study of glioma-infiltrating T cells after dendritic cell vaccination (dated by TCRdb to the mid-2010s). Study-wide context: A cohort of approximately 15 glioblastoma patients from Phase I and II dendritic cell vaccination trials was included, of whom 9 were newly diagnosed and 6 had recurrent disease. Patients received autologous tumor lysate-pulsed dendritic cell vaccination between about 2003 and 2012. The vaccine consisted of monocyte-derived dendritic cells cultured about 7 days with IL-4 and GM-CSF, then pulsed overnight with autologous tumor lysate. Three intradermal dendritic cell vaccine injections were administered to patients at biweekly intervals in the arm below the axilla. In glioblastoma patients vaccinated with dendritic cells, deep sequencing of TCR beta CDR3 regions served to measure the amount of tumor-infiltrating lymphocytes and to compare repertoires between tumor and blood. TCR sequencing metrics, including TIL content and tumor-blood repertoire overlap, were correlated with survival after dendritic cell vaccination. General study outcomes and caveats: The three-group TCR overlap response model was described as speculative and requiring prospective validation. TCR clonality showed no direct relationship with survival, which suggests that a diverse polyclonal response may be important. The cohort was small and heterogeneous, only a few patients had full blood and tumor sets, and even fewer had initial-recurrent tumor pairs. After dendritic cell vaccination, a higher estimated pretreatment TIL content predicted longer time to progression and overall survival.

TCRB CDR3 regions were amplified from roughly 1.8 ug genomic DNA, or all available DNA if less, using the immunoSEQ assay. For multiplex PCR, 60 forward primers for TCR V beta segments and 13 reverse primers for J beta segments were used. Synthetic control templates were spiked into each sample at limiting dilution to estimate reads per starting template. Reads of 87 bp were generated by sequencing on the Illumina HiSeq System. The study's processing was this. To remove PCR and sequencing errors, closely related sequences were merged with a nearest neighbor algorithm. TCR overlap was measured as the percentage of unique tumor TCR beta sequences that were also present in the peripheral blood of the same patient. TCRdb provides this immuneACCESS table in a form limited to in-frame rearrangements. Some clones are lacking; in checked studies, under half of them reflect an unresolved V gene, and why the rest are absent is not known. That table supplies the V and J calls and clone size; D and trimming were determined from the DNA. Within this sample are more than 95,000 clones, with around 90% of them counted one time only. Approximately 3% of the sample lies in the top ten.

To note about this clone: Its antigen is still unknown. The record has no base qualities; no much larger clone is one base away.

Unmatched junction bases come to 10, with V trimmed by 0 bases and J by 5 bases. From a lookup of the germline V gene, CDR1 and CDR2 are SQVTM and ANQGSEA. Including cysteine and phenylalanine, the CDR3 has 17 amino acids. Of all the DNA, just the CDR3 is kept, 51 bases in frame from base 1. Explained via the paper, the time point label denotes: after dendritic cell vaccination, including at tumor progression/relapse. Patients were selected for having adequate residual fresh-frozen tumor tissue and more than two years of available survival data. Molecular status otherwise varied across the glioblastoma patients, but none of them carried an isocitrate dehydrogenase mutation. PBMC collection took place before vaccination, two weeks after the third vaccination, and at tumor progression if progression occurred. The Qiagen DNeasy Blood extraction Kit was used for extraction of genomic DNA.

This receptor was obtained from a human donor with glioblastoma. The sample in question was blood, obtained after dendritic cell vaccination. The chain is made from TRBV29-1 and TRBJ1-2, and 12 bases in between align with TRBD1. The sequence in DNA is TGCAGCGTTGAAGATCTCCTGGGACAGGGGGCAATTTATGGCTACACCTTC. Its translation reads: CSVEDLLGQGAIYGYTF.